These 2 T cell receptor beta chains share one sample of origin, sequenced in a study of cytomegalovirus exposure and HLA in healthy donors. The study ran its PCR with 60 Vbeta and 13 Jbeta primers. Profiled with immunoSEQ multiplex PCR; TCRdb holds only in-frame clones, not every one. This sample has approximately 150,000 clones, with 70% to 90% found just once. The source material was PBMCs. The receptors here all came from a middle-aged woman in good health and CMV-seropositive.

The CDR3 nucleotides read TGTGCCTGGAGTTCGGGACTAGCCTTCCACGAGCAGTACTTC. The encoded protein is CAWSSGLAFHEQYF. The genes are TRBV30 and TRBJ2-7; 9 nucleotides agree with TRBD2. The CDR3 extends over 14 amino acids. The ends lost 2 bases at V and 5 bases at J; junction bases unmatched: 7. Germline CDR1 and CDR2: GTSNPN and SVGIG (reference sequence).

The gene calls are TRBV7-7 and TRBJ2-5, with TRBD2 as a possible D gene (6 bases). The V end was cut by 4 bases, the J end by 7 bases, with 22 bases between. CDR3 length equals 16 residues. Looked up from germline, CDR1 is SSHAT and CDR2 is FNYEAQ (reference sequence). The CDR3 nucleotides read TGTGCCAGCAGCTCTTCGTCGTTAACCGCCGGGGGGACCCAGTACTTC. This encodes CASSSSSLTAGGTQYF.